What follows describes a single T cell receptor (beta chain). Its target is not known. Regarding time point: pre-sensitization, week 0. Treatment noted: therapeutic diphenylcyclopropenone sensitization with weekly scalp DPC. TCRdb reanalysed the RACE reads using MiXCR and keeps one entry per CDR3 protein. The sample includes over 85,000 distinct CDR3 sequences, approximately 10% of them seen just once. This specimen comes from a study of human T cells and chemical hapten exposure. Study-wide results and limits: TCRs exceeding 1 in 1000 frequency stayed unchanged with DPC sensitization. Clustering by CDR3 similarity yielded significantly more large clusters from expanded TCRs than controls.

CDR3 length: 15 residues. Germline CDR1 SGHAT, CDR2 FQNNGV. Trimming removed 5 bases from V and 9 bases from J; junction bases left unmatched: 10. The V and J genes are TRBV11-2 and TRBJ2-1, with 10 bases that match TRBD2. The material was whole blood, obtained in connection with sensitization to the hapten diphenylcyclopropenone (DPC). The clonotype originates from a woman between 55 and 75 years old with alopecia areata. Some clones in this sample may be carry-over from other donors' samples. CDR3 sequence: CASSTRTSGWGEQFF. The CDR3 nucleotides are TGTGCCAGCAGCACCCGGACTAGCGGCTGGGGTGAGCAGTTCTTC.